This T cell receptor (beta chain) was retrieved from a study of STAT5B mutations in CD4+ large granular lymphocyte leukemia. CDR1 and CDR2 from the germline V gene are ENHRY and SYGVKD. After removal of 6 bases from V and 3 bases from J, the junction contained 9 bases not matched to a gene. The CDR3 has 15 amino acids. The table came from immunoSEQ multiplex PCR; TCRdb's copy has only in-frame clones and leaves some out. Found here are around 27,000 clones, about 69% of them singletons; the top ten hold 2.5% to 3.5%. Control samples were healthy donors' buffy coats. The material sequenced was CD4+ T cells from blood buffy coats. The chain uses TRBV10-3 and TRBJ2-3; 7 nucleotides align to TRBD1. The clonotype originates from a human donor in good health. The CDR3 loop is CAIRATGQQTDTQYF. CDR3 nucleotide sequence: TGTGCCATCAGAGCGACGGGACAGCAGACAGATACGCAGTATTTT.